The rows below give T cell receptor beta chains drawn from one sample of a study of cytomegalovirus exposure and HLA in healthy donors. Assay: immunoSEQ multiplex PCR; the TCRdb copy retains only in-frame clones and omits some. The sample lists some 130,000 clones, over 70% occurring once. The sequenced sample consisted of PBMCs. These receptors came from a man aged 40-49 years in good health and CMV-seronegative. Each CDR3 is given with its conserved first and last residue. The D gene is left open where the match is weak. Not all rows give a size; the values are once, few, many and, for expanded clones, a class.

cdr3_aa cdr3_nt d_call j_call clone_size v_call
CASSFMGRAGQPQHF TGTGCCAGCAGTTTTATGGGCCGAGCGGGCCAGCCCCAGCATTTT - TRBJ1-5 - TRBV27
CASSPGLAGSGTQYF TGTGCCAGCAGTCCCGGACTAGCGGGATCGGGGACCCAGTACTTC TRBD2 TRBJ2-5 - TRBV6-5
CASRMAGPNTGELFF TGTGCCAGCAGGATGGCAGGTCCGAACACCGGGGAGCTGTTTTTT - TRBJ2-2 - TRBV11-2
CASTGDHPPYEQYF TGTGCCTCCACAGGGGACCACCCTCCCTACGAGCAGTACTTC TRBD1 TRBJ2-7 - TRBV30
CASSLGGTYEETQYF TGTGCCAGCAGCTTAGGGGGGACATACGAGGAGACCCAGTACTTC - TRBJ2-5 - TRBV7-7
CASSLLVRTGTGSSYEQYF TGTGCCAGCAGTTTATTGGTCCGTACCGGGACAGGGAGCTCCTACGAGCAGTACTTC TRBD1 TRBJ2-7 - TRBV28
CASSVAGLADTQYF TGTGCCAGCAGTGTGGCGGGGCTGGCAGATACGCAGTATTTT - TRBJ2-3 - TRBV6-1
CASSPPGQVWYEQYF TGTGCCAGCAGCCCGCCGGGACAGGTATGGTACGAGCAGTACTTC TRBD1 TRBJ2-7 once TRBV5-6
CASSAPDSPAYEQYF TGTGCCAGCAGCGCACCGGACAGTCCCGCCTACGAGCAGTACTTC - TRBJ2-7 once TRBV7-6
CASSQANQPQHF TGTGCCAGCAGCCAGGCCAATCAGCCCCAGCATTTT - TRBJ1-5 - TRBV7-2
CASSVVGRVDTEAFF TGTGCCAGCAGCGTAGTGGGCAGGGTTGACACTGAAGCTTTCTTT - TRBJ1-1 - TRBV9
CASSWTRTSGSYNEQFF TGCGCCAGCAGCTGGACGAGGACTAGCGGTTCCTACAATGAGCAGTTCTTC TRBD2 TRBJ2-1 - TRBV5-1
CASSDPAHLPNRSYEQYF TGTGCCAGCAGTGACCCGGCCCACCTACCTAACAGATCCTACGAGCAGTACTTC - TRBJ2-7 - TRBV6-4
CASTYRQAGANVLTF TGTGCCAGCACCTACAGGCAAGCTGGGGCCAACGTCCTGACTTTC - TRBJ2-6 - TRBV6-5
CASSEQGAYGYTF TGTGCCAGCAGCGAACAGGGGGCCTATGGCTACACCTTC TRBD1 TRBJ1-2 - TRBV27
CANRGGCWEQYF TGTGCCAATAGGGGGGGGTGCTGGGAGCAGTACTTC - TRBJ2-7 few TRBV12-5
CASSLGMSSGGYGGYTF TGTGCCAGCAGCTTAGGCATGAGTTCAGGGGGTTATGGTGGCTACACCTTC TRBD1 TRBJ1-2 - TRBV13
CGTGWGNEQFF TGTGGCACGGGGTGGGGCAATGAGCAGTTCTTC - TRBJ2-1 - TRBV28
CASSSTSGRSSYNEQFF TGTGCCAGCAGCTCCACTAGCGGGAGATCCTCCTACAATGAGCAGTTCTTC TRBD2 TRBJ2-1 once TRBV28
CASRIGLAYEQYF TGTGCCAGCAGGATTGGACTAGCCTACGAGCAGTACTTC TRBD2 TRBJ2-7 - TRBV6-5
CASSLWGGSQPQHF TGTGCCAGCAGTTTATGGGGTGGGAGTCAGCCCCAGCATTTT - TRBJ1-5 - TRBV27
CASSFSWAGGTYNEQFF TGTGCCAGCAGTTTTTCCTGGGCGGGAGGAACCTACAATGAGCAGTTCTTC TRBD2 TRBJ2-1 many TRBV27
CASSLYGGGEETQYF TGTGCCAGCAGTTTATATGGCGGGGGGGAAGAGACCCAGTACTTC TRBD2 TRBJ2-5 - TRBV27
CASSRAYTGELFF TGTGCCAGCTCGAGGGCTTACACCGGGGAGCTGTTTTTT - TRBJ2-2 once TRBV6-5
CASSLLLSYEQYF TGTGCCAGCAGTTTACTTCTTTCCTACGAGCAGTACTTC - TRBJ2-7 few TRBV28
CASSTLSTATNEKLFF TGTGCCAGTAGTACCCTATCGACAGCAACTAATGAAAAACTGTTTTTT - TRBJ1-4 - TRBV19
CSVVEDTEAFF TGCAGCGTTGTGGAGGACACTGAAGCTTTCTTT - TRBJ1-1 - TRBV29-1
CASSQVQSPSSYEQYF TGTGCCAGCAGCCAAGTACAGTCCCCTTCCTCCTACGAGCAGTACTTC - TRBJ2-7 - TRBV14
CASSLSPGIQPQHF TGTGCCAGCAGCTTGAGTCCGGGGATACAGCCCCAGCATTTT - TRBJ1-5 - TRBV5-4
CASSQQGTNQPQHF TGTGCCAGCAGCCAACAGGGGACTAATCAGCCCCAGCATTTT TRBD1 TRBJ1-5 - TRBV6-5
CASSLGTSGSGETQYF TGTGCCAGCAGCTTAGGGACTAGCGGGAGCGGAGAGACCCAGTACTTC TRBD2 TRBJ2-5 - TRBV7-2
CASTQGDQPQHF TGTGCCAGCACCCAGGGGGATCAGCCCCAGCATTTT TRBD1 TRBJ1-5 - TRBV28
CASSLSSYEQYF TGTGCCAGCAGCCTTAGCTCCTACGAGCAGTACTTC - TRBJ2-7 - TRBV27
CAWTGYPSQETQYF TGTGCCTGGACAGGTTACCCATCCCAAGAGACCCAGTACTTC - TRBJ2-5 - TRBV30
CASSYSISAYEQYF TGTGCCAGCAGTTACTCGATCAGTGCCTACGAGCAGTACTTC - TRBJ2-7 - TRBV6-5
CASSGRGGQPQHF TGTGCCAGCAGTGGCAGGGGTGGTCAGCCCCAGCATTTT - TRBJ1-5 - TRBV2
CASSTGMSSGEQYF TGTGCCAGCAGTACAGGGATGAGCTCCGGCGAGCAGTACTTC - TRBJ2-7 - TRBV27
CASSVGFLQGNEQFF TGTGCCAGCAGTGTTGGCTTTCTTCAGGGGAATGAGCAGTTCTTC - TRBJ2-1 - TRBV25-1
CASSVSGGVNTGELFF TGTGCCAGCAGCGTTAGCGGGGGGGTGAACACCGGGGAGCTGTTTTTT TRBD2 TRBJ2-2 - TRBV9
CASSYSVGTRETQYF TGTGCCAGCAGTTACTCCGTCGGGACTCGAGAGACCCAGTACTTC - TRBJ2-5 - TRBV6-5
CASSVRSAGVPEAFF TGTGCCAGCAGCGTAAGAAGTGCGGGGGTCCCTGAAGCTTTCTTT - TRBJ1-1 - TRBV9
CASSPWEGDSTEAFF TGTGCCAGCAGTCCCTGGGAAGGGGATAGCACTGAAGCTTTCTTT - TRBJ1-1 - TRBV25-1
CASSFDSPTDTQYF TGTGCCAGCAGCTTCGACAGCCCCACAGATACGCAGTATTTT - TRBJ2-3 few TRBV9
CASSAGLAGAKQYF TGTGCCAGCAGCGCCGGACTAGCGGGAGCTAAGCAGTACTTC TRBD2 TRBJ2-7 once TRBV9
CASSPTTGQGNTEAFF TGTGCCAGCAGCCCAACGACGGGACAGGGGAACACTGAAGCTTTCTTT TRBD1 TRBJ1-1 - TRBV11-3
CASSETSGPTGELFF TGTGCCAGCAGCGAGACTAGCGGACCGACCGGGGAGCTGTTTTTT TRBD2 TRBJ2-2 once TRBV9
CASKDSRGEQYF TGCGCCAGCAAGGACAGTCGGGGCGAGCAGTACTTC - TRBJ2-7 few TRBV5-1
CSARQGTETQYF TGCAGCGCGAGACAGGGTACAGAGACCCAGTACTTC TRBD1 TRBJ2-5 - TRBV29-1
CATSRTGQGDDQPQHF TGTGCCACCAGCAGAACGGGACAGGGAGACGATCAGCCCCAGCATTTT TRBD1 TRBJ1-5 once TRBV15
CASSYGTGEETQYF TGTGCCAGCAGTTACGGGACAGGGGAAGAGACCCAGTACTTC TRBD1 TRBJ2-5 once TRBV6-5
CASSLGGTRDEQYF TGCGCCAGCAGCTTGGGTGGCACCCGGGACGAGCAGTACTTC - TRBJ2-7 - TRBV5-1
CASSLVASLGETQYF TGTGCCAGCAGCTTAGTAGCGAGTCTCGGGGAGACCCAGTACTTC - TRBJ2-5 once TRBV7-2
CASSLAVTGGGYNEQFF TGTGCCAGCAGCTTAGCGGTGACAGGGGGGGGCTACAATGAGCAGTTCTTC TRBD1 TRBJ2-1 once TRBV7-9
CASSQDRSRAGGGDGYTF TGTGCCAGCAGCCAAGATAGGAGCAGGGCGGGAGGTGGTGATGGCTACACCTTC - TRBJ1-2 - TRBV4-2
CASSSADRYGYTF TGTGCCAGCAGTTCGGCGGACAGGTATGGCTACACCTTC TRBD1 TRBJ1-2 - TRBV28